This paragraph covers one TCR beta chain sequence. Germline CDR1 is MNHNS and CDR2 is SASEGT. CDR3 length equals 13 residues. V dropped 4 bases and J dropped 6; count of bases not matched to a gene: 5. About 0.5 to 1 ug RNA was reverse transcribed with random hexamers. TCRdb fed the immunoSEQ multiplex PCR reads into MiXCR, producing one record per CDR3 protein. There are 150,000 to 200,000 distinct CDR3 sequences in the sample; roughly 95% occur only once, and more than 0.13% lies in the top ten. The sample belongs to a study of CD8 T cells in Susac syndrome. The source of this sequence is a human donor in good health. Sequenced material: CD4+ T cells from PBMCs. The V call is TRBV6-1, the J call TRBJ2-7; 8 nucleotides agree with TRBD1. As DNA, the CDR3 is TGTGCCAGCAGTGGGGACAGGTTTAGCGAGCAGTACTTC. Translation: CASSGDRFSEQYF.